This T cell receptor (beta chain) was recovered during a study of control samples from healthy donors and cancer patients. Data came from immunoSEQ multiplex PCR; TCRdb stores just in-frame clones and leaves some out. The sample shows some 120,000 clones, more than 85% of them seen only once. There are 16 residues in the CDR3. The V end lost 2 bases, the J end lost 2 bases, and 15 bases lay between the germline ends. The germline CDR1 and CDR2 sequences are KGHSH and LQKENI. The sample comprised blood. This clonotype was sampled from a man younger than 35 in good health. V gene TRBV18 combines with J gene TRBJ2-5; the D is unclear. The CDR3 sequence: CASSPGSLRRQETQYF. CDR3 nucleotide sequence: TGTGCCAGCTCACCAGGGTCCCTGAGGAGACAAGAGACCCAGTACTTC.